This TCR beta chain emerged from a study of T cell repertoires in cytomegalovirus infection. Study details: Both a matching HLA type and CMV infection were indicated by public TCR beta signatures.

In this sample, this clonotype turned up many times. Using its own MiXCR run on the reads, TCRdb lists one record per CDR3 protein. Of about 490,000 distinct CDR3 sequences listed, about 26% are singletons. The germline V and J ends were trimmed by 2 bases and 0 bases, with 13 bases remaining between them. This CDR3 has 17 residues. Germline V gives CDR1 SGHTA, CDR2 FQGNSA. The sample consisted of PBMCs. The chain couples TRBV7-2 to TRBJ1-4; maybe TRBD1 (5 bases). This TCR was sampled from a human donor in good health (CMV status not recorded). Some clones in this sample may be carry-over from other donors' samples. CDR3 DNA sequence: TGTGCCAGCAGCTTATCACAGGACGTTGCAACTAATGAAAAACTGTTTTTT. The encoded protein is CASSLSQDVATNEKLFF.